The 3 T cell receptor beta chains below all came from one sample that was sequenced in a study of PD-1 blockade in classical Hodgkin lymphoma. Libraries were prepared by immunoSEQ multiplex PCR; TCRdb keeps only in-frame clonotypes and omits some of them. The table lists about 84,000 clones, about nine tenths of them singletons. There was relapse after autologous stem cell transplantation in every patient, and there was variation in brentuximab vedotin exposure. Specimen: peripheral blood mononuclear cells (PBMCs), collected at baseline. Source of these receptors: a human donor with classical Hodgkin lymphoma.

This clone appeared a few times. The rearrangement links TRBV19 to TRBJ2-1, with D uncertain. Germline V gene sequence: CDR1 LNHDA, CDR2 SQIVND (reference sequence). The V gene lost 3 bases and the J gene lost 9 bases, with 12 bases spanning the gap. There are 13 residues in the CDR3. CDR3 protein: CASSMVGNSEQFF. CDR3 sequence (DNA): TGTGCCAGTAGTATGGTGGGGAACAGTGAGCAGTTCTTC.

The DNA of the CDR3 is TGTGCCAGCAGCACAGGGACTAGCGCGTTACGAGGGAATGAGCAGTTCTTC. The encoded protein is CASSTGTSALRGNEQFF. The chain joins TRBV7-9 to TRBJ2-1, with 10 nucleotides matching TRBD2. The CDR3 runs 17 residues. From germline, CDR1 is SEHNR and CDR2 FQNEAQ (reference sequence). V lost 5 bases, J lost 7 bases, and 14 bases stayed unmatched.

The chain has TRBV18 and TRBJ2-1, with 7 bases identical to TRBD2. Unmatched junction bases numbered 6, after V lost 8 bases and J lost 5 bases. Germline CDR1 reads KGHSH; CDR2 reads LQKENI. This CDR3 has 13 amino acids. The CDR3 sequence is CASRTSGDNEQFF. The CDR3, as DNA: TGTGCCAGCCGGACGAGCGGGGACAATGAGCAGTTCTTC.